The clone carrying this T cell receptor beta chain appeared once. Its antigen is as yet unknown. V was pared by 1 base and J by 2 bases, with 5 bases of the junction left unmatched. CDR3 size: 15 residues. Per germline, CDR1 SGHTA and CDR2 FQGNSA. The source of the sample is a study of identical twins. A universal primer site was created by template switching, with the cDNA bearing unique molecular identifiers. TCRdb reanalysed the 5' RACE reads using MiXCR and keeps one entry per CDR3 protein. The sample consists of roughly 470,000 distinct CDR3 sequences, roughly an eighth of them appearing once. Findings of the study overall: Because invariant MAIT and iNKT cells could be present, zero-insertion analyses could be partly confounded. There was more out-of-frame TCR alpha sharing in monozygotic twins than models estimated.

A further study also used this sample, focusing on yellow fever vaccine responses in identical twins.

The chain recombines TRBV7-2 with TRBJ2-7; 7 bases map to TRBD1. Sequencing was done on a sample of CD4+ T cells sorted from blood. This sequence was found in a woman aged 18-29 years in good health. The CDR3, as DNA: TGTGCCAGCAGCTTAGTTGCACAGGGGCCCTACGAGCAGTACTTC. Protein sequence: CASSLVAQGPYEQYF.